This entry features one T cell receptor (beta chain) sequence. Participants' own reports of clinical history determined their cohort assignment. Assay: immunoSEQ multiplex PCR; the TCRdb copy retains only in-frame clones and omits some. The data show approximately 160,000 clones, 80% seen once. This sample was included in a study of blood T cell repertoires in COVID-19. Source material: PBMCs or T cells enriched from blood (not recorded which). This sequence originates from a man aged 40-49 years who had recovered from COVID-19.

CDR3 bases: TGTGCCAGCAGCTTACGCGGGGGTACTTACAATGAGCAGTTCTTC. This codes for CASSLRGGTYNEQFF. The chain couples TRBV7-8 to TRBJ2-1, with TRBD2 matching over 7 bases. Trimming cost V 2 bases and J 4 bases; bases outside gene matches: 5. This CDR3 is 15 amino acids long. CDR1 is SGHVS, CDR2 FQNEAQ, per germline.